The clone carrying this TCR beta chain was found a few times. What it recognizes is unknown. CDR1 and CDR2 from the germline V gene are SGDLS and YYNGEE. The CDR3 covers 14 residues. The data originate from a study of blood T cells in healthy people across ages. It was with a sample-barcoded 5' primer and a J-beta primer mix that a second PCR of about 6 to 12 cycles was run. Every single cDNA molecule received a tag from a template-switch adaptor with 12 random nucleotides. TCRdb independently ran MiXCR on the 5' RACE reads; one entry per CDR3 protein. Altogether around 1.5 million distinct CDR3 sequences are present, around two fifths being singletons, with the ten largest covering around 8%. Findings of the study overall: Diversity estimates from one million T cells were considered underestimates.

The V call is TRBV9, the J call TRBJ2-4; TRBD2 matches at 9 bases. The J call may be wrong; the DNA end is better matched by TRBJ2-5. The sequenced sample consisted of blood. The receptor was isolated from a young woman in good health. The CDR3 sequence: CASSVRAGGETQYF. The CDR3, as DNA: TGTGCCAGCAGCGTACGAGCGGGAGGAGAGACCCAGTACTTC.